This entry lists 23 T cell receptor beta chains sequenced from one sample in a study of cytomegalovirus exposure and HLA in healthy donors (dated by TCRdb to 2016 to 2017). Libraries were made using the immunoSEQ multiplex PCR assay. For the multiplex PCR, a mixture combining 60 forward primers for TCR Vbeta segments and 13 reverse primers for TCR Jbeta segments was used. The clones in this table, taken by TCRdb from immuneACCESS, are in-frame only. Not every clone is retained; where verified, under half of the shortfall comes from an unresolved V gene, and the cause of the rest is unknown. The sample includes roughly 63,000 clones, with roughly 71% observed a single time. The ten largest account for 20% to 30% of the sample. Source material: PBMCs. The receptors were sampled from a man aged 50 or older in good health and CMV-seropositive.

This clone occurred a few times. The V call is TRBV30, the J call TRBJ2-7; D is possibly TRBD2 (7 bases). The germline V and J ends were trimmed by 2 bases and 7 bases, with 15 bases remaining between them. Germline loops: CDR1 GTSNPN, CDR2 SVGIG (reference sequence). The CDR3 is made up of 13 amino acids. CDR3 loop: CAWSPGGAGEQYF. The CDR3 DNA reads as TGTGCCTGGAGTCCGGGGGGCGCGGGGGAGCAGTACTTC.

V usage is TRBV6-5 and J usage is TRBJ1-4, with D possibly being TRBD1 (6 bases). This CDR3 is built from 15 residues. Germline V CDR1 and CDR2: MNHEY, SVGAGI. With 0 bases removed from V and 11 bases from J, the gap between germline ends came to 16 bases. The CDR3 spells CASSYSGEGGTKLFF. The CDR3, as DNA: TGTGCCAGCAGTTACTCGGGAGAGGGGGGGACGAAACTGTTTTTT.

This clone has more than one count but fewer than ten. The chain joins TRBV5-4 to TRBJ2-1, with 7 positions matching TRBD1. Germline values: CDR1 SGHNT, CDR2 YYREEE (reference sequence). The CDR3 is 15 amino acids. The junction had 6 bases not matched to a gene; V was cut back by 1 base and J by 5 bases. CDR3: CASSLLAGGDNEQFF. CDR3 in DNA: TGTGCCAGCAGCTTGTTGGCAGGGGGAGACAATGAGCAGTTCTTC.

This chain uses TRBV5-1 with TRBJ2-3; 9 bases line up with TRBD2. J gave up 4 bases and V 1 base, and 7 bases lay outside the gene matches. Germline V CDR1 and CDR2: SGHRS, YFSETQ. This CDR3 is built from 16 residues. In DNA form, the CDR3 reads TGCGCCAGCAGCTTGTCCGCGGGGGGGACGGCAGATACGCAGTATTTT. Translation gives CASSLSAGGTADTQYF.

The V and J genes are TRBV7-2 and TRBJ2-2; 13 bases are shared with TRBD2. The CDR3 has 16 amino acids. Germline CDR1 reads SGHTA; CDR2 reads FQGNSA. With 5 bases clipped from V and 5 bases from J, the junction kept 5 bases outside the gene matches. In DNA, the CDR3 is TGTGCCAGCAGCCCCCGGACTAGCGGGAGTACCGGGGAGCTGTTTTTT. Translation gives CASSPRTSGSTGELFF.

CDR3 DNA sequence: TGCAGCGCCCGGGACAAACGAGCCACCGGGGAGCTGTTTTTT. It specifies CSARDKRATGELFF. The chain carries TRBV29-1 and TRBJ2-2, with a weak D call TRBD1 (6 bases). The CDR3 is 14 amino acids. The V gene lost 7 bases and the J gene lost 4 bases, with 16 bases spanning the gap. Germline V gene lookup returns CDR1 SQVTM and CDR2 ANQGSEA.

DNA of the CDR3: TGCGCCAGCAGCTTGACAGGGCCTGATGGCTACACCTTC. As protein: CASSLTGPDGYTF. The rearrangement joins TRBV5-1 to TRBJ1-2, with D possibly TRBD1 on 6 matching bases. CDR1 and CDR2 from the germline V gene are SGHRS and YFSETQ. Trimming removed 1 base from V and 6 bases from J, with 10 bases in between. The CDR3 is made up of 13 amino acids. Together with reference TRBV5-1 and TRBJ1-2, the CDR3 gives the full variable domain: KAGVTQTPRYLIKTRGQQVTLSCSPISGHRSVSWYQQTPGQGLQFLFEYFSETQRNKGNFPGRFSGRQFSNSRSEMNVSTLELGDSALYLCASSLTGPDGYTFGSGTRLTVV.

The chain recombines TRBV6-1 with TRBJ2-7, with D possibly TRBD1 on 5 matching bases. Deletions cut 0 bases from V and 2 bases from J, with 11 bases between. This CDR3 has 15 residues. Per germline, CDR1 MNHNS and CDR2 SASEGT. The CDR3, as DNA: TGTGCCAGCAGTGAAGCATACAGGCCTCCCTACGAGCAGTACTTC. This codes for CASSEAYRPPYEQYF.

CDR3 protein: CASSLVGDTIYF. The DNA for the CDR3 is TGCGCCAGCAGCTTGGTCGGTGACACCATATATTTT. The chain employs TRBV5-1 and TRBJ1-3, with D unresolved. The germline V gene encodes CDR1 SGHRS and CDR2 YFSETQ. V was pared by 0 bases and J by 8 bases, with 6 bases between. This CDR3 spans 12 amino acids.

V gene TRBV6-1 combines with J gene TRBJ2-1; D is undetermined. This CDR3 is 12 amino acids long. CDR1 and CDR2 from the germline V gene are MNHNS and SASEGT. The germline V and J ends were trimmed by 0 bases and 7 bases, with 4 bases remaining between them. The CDR3 nucleotides are TGTGCCAGCAGTGAAGCACGGAATGAGCAGTTCTTC. This gives the protein CASSEARNEQFF.

This chain joins TRBV11-2 and TRBJ1-6; D is undetermined. The CDR3 runs 12 residues. V was pared by 5 bases and J by 5 bases, with 4 bases between. Germline-derived CDR1 and CDR2 are SGHAT and FQNNGV. The DNA for the CDR3 is TGTGCCAGCAGCCCAGATAATTCACCCCTCCACTTT. Protein: CASSPDNSPLHF.

The chain recombines TRBV7-9 with TRBJ2-3; 8 nucleotides agree with TRBD2. CDR3 length: 18 residues. The V gene's germline CDR1 is SEHNR and CDR2 FQNEAQ (reference sequence). With V trimmed by 5 bases and J by 4 bases, 17 bases remained unmatched. Here the CDR3 DNA reads TGTGCCAGCAGCCCGAGCCGTCTTGGGCGGGGGGCTTCAGATACGCAGTATTTT. This encodes CASSPSRLGRGASDTQYF.

The chain joins TRBV4-2 to TRBJ2-3, with a weak D call TRBD2 (5 bases). Germline values: CDR1 LGHNA, CDR2 YNFKEQ. The CDR3 contains 18 residues. V lost 0 bases and J 0 bases, leaving 16 bases between the germline ends. In DNA, the CDR3 is TGTGCCAGCAGCCAAGAGCCGACAACTAGTCCCAGCACAGATACGCAGTATTTT. Translated, it gives CASSQEPTTSPSTDTQYF.

V gene TRBV6-5 combines with J gene TRBJ1-5; D perhaps matches TRBD1 (5 bases). V gave up 10 bases and J gave up 3 bases, with 16 bases separating them. CDR1 is MNHEY, CDR2 SVGAGI, per germline. The CDR3 consists of 14 residues. The CDR3 DNA reads as TGTGCCACCGAACAGGCCCAAATCAATCAGCCCCAGCATTTT. This encodes CATEQAQINQPQHF.

This clone was detected only once. This rearrangement joins TRBV30 to TRBJ2-1; possible D gene TRBD1, 6 bases. The ends were cut back, 0 bases at V and 10 bases at J, with 13 bases in the middle. The CDR3 loop spans 13 amino acids. The V gene's germline CDR1 is GTSNPN and CDR2 SVGIG (reference sequence). The CDR3 nucleotides read TGTGCCTGGAGTGTGGGGCTGGGGACAGAGCAGTTCTTC. This gives the protein CAWSVGLGTEQFF. Together with reference TRBV30 and TRBJ2-1, the CDR3 gives the full variable domain: SQTIHQWPATLVQPVGSPLSLECTVEGTSNPNLYWYRQAAGRGLQLLFYSVGIGQISSEVPQNLSASRPQDRQFILSSKKLLLSDSGFYLCAWSVGLGTEQFFGPGTRLTVL.

The chain combines TRBV29-1 with TRBJ2-1, with 9 bases that match TRBD2. J gave up 0 bases and V 3 bases, and 9 bases lay outside the gene matches. The CDR3 length is 17 residues. The germline V gene encodes CDR1 SQVTM and CDR2 ANQGSEA. The CDR3 DNA is TGCAGCGTTGAGGGAGTGGGCGGGAGGGGCTCCTACAATGAGCAGTTCTTC. Translated: CSVEGVGGRGSYNEQFF.

The V and J genes are TRBV10-3 and TRBJ2-2; 8 bases are shared with TRBD2. Germline CDR1 and CDR2: ENHRY and SYGVKD. V trimming: 4 bases; J trimming: 4 bases; junction bases outside the gene matches: 8. The CDR3 loop spans 16 amino acids. The CDR3 DNA is TGTGCCATCAGTGGTTCGGGACTAGGGCGCACCGGGGAGCTGTTTTTT. It yields the protein CAISGSGLGRTGELFF.

This clone appeared a few times. The junction differs from germline at one of its ends, possibly a read error. The CDR3 sequence: CASSEDRGPYNEQFF. DNA of the CDR3: TGCGCCAGCAGCGAAGACAGGGGGCCCTACAATGAGCAGTTCTTC. The chain joins TRBV4-3 to TRBJ2-1, with TRBD1 identical over 10 bases. CDR3 length: 15 amino acids. Germline CDR1 is LGHNA and CDR2 is YSLEER.

This clone was counted only a few times. The chain carries TRBV2 and TRBJ1-5; the match to TRBD1 covers 7 bases. The CDR3 covers 14 residues. Per the germline V gene, CDR1 is SNHLY and CDR2 is FYNNEI. Losses at the gene ends were 6 bases for V and 2 bases for J; bases not matched to a gene: 4. The CDR3 DNA is TGTGCCAGCAGCGCCGACAGGGGCAATCAGCCCCAGCATTTT. Amino acids: CASSADRGNQPQHF.

V is TRBV5-8 and J is TRBJ2-6; D uncertain. V was cut by 1 base and J by 2 bases, with 10 bases left in between. CDR3 size: 16 residues. The germline gives CDR1 SGHTS, CDR2 YDEGEE. Written as DNA, the CDR3 is TGTGCCAGCAGCTTGTTAATCAGTACTGGGGCCAACGTCCTGACTTTC. Translating gives CASSLLISTGANVLTF. Combining the CDR3 with reference TRBV5-8 and TRBJ2-6 gives the whole variable domain EAGVTQSPTHLIKTRGQQATLRCSPISGHTSVYWYQQALGLGLQFLLWYDEGEERNRGNFPPRFSGRQFPNYSSELNVNALELEDSALYLCASSLLISTGANVLTFGAGSRLTVL.

This clone has a handful of counts. V is TRBV2 and J is TRBJ2-1; possible D gene TRBD1, 6 bases. The CDR3 length is 15 residues. V was shortened by 5 bases and J by 3 bases, with 14 bases between the two germline ends. The germline V gene has CDR1 SNHLY and CDR2 FYNNEI. This CDR3 reads CASSPDRPNYNEQFF. The CDR3 DNA follows: TGTGCCAGCAGTCCAGACAGGCCGAACTACAATGAGCAGTTCTTC.

The rearrangement uses TRBV15 and TRBJ2-1, with a weak D call TRBD1 (6 bases). This CDR3 has 14 residues. The germline gives CDR1 LNHNV, CDR2 YYDKDF (reference sequence). Trimming took off 1 base at V and 8 bases at J, with 12 bases between the two ends. CDR3 sequence (DNA): TGTGCCACCAGCAGAGTATTGGGGGCCCATGAGCAGTTCTTC. Its protein is CATSRVLGAHEQFF.

CDR3 amino acids: CASSEWHNTGELFF. CDR3 coding DNA: TGTGCCAGCAGTGAATGGCATAACACCGGGGAGCTGTTTTTT. The genes are TRBV2 and TRBJ2-2; D call uncertain. Looked up from germline, CDR1 is SNHLY and CDR2 is FYNNEI. Trimming removed 2 bases at V and 2 bases at J, with 6 bases between. The CDR3 is made up of 14 amino acids.